One sample yielded the 9 T cell receptor beta chains listed below, sequenced in a study of glioma-infiltrating T cells. Amplification of TCR alpha and beta CDR3 regions from RNA used iRepertoire nested multiplex PCR. TCRdb ran MiXCR on the multiplex PCR reads and lists one entry per CDR3 protein. The sample gives about 130,000 distinct CDR3 sequences, around 23% of which show up once; approximately 14% is in the top ten. Sequences were obtained from glioma tissue, nonneoplastic brain tissue, or PBMCs (not recorded which). Every receptor here comes from a human donor with low-grade glioma or glioblastoma, undergoing nonglioma brain surgery, or in good health (not recorded which).

This chain links TRBV4-2 with TRBJ2-1; 7 bases align to TRBD2. Trimming at V came to 3 bases and at J to 9 bases, leaving 8 bases not matched to a gene. Germline V gene data show CDR1 as LGHNA and CDR2 as YNFKEQ. There are 14 residues in the CDR3. The CDR3 region is CASSQRLATREQFF. The CDR3 DNA is TGTGCCAGCAGCCAGAGACTAGCAACCCGTGAGCAGTTCTTC.

For this clonotype: One end of the junction is discordant with germline, which a read error may explain. CDR3 coding DNA: TGTGCCAGCAGTTTAGGACCCTTGGCGAACACTGAATCTTTCTTT. This codes for CASSLGPLANTESFF. This chain uses TRBV12-3 or TRBV12-4 with TRBJ1-1, with D uncertain. The CDR3 is made up of 15 amino acids.

On this clonotype itself: This is likely a read error, given that the CDR3 carries no conserved phenylalanine or tryptophan at its end. V and J are TRBV5-1 and TRBJ2-7, with D possibly TRBD2 on 6 matching bases. CDR3 length: 16 residues. Germline V gene lookup returns CDR1 SGHRS and CDR2 YFSETQ. V was pared by 1 base and J by 0 bases, with 14 bases between. Here the CDR3 DNA reads TGCGCCAGCAGCTTGCTCACTGGGGACTCCTCCTACGAGCAGTACCTC. It yields the protein CASSLLTGDSSYEQYL.

This clonotype was detected only a few times. The genes are TRBV4-3 and TRBJ2-5; D possibly matches TRBD1 or TRBD2 (6 bases each). V shed 1 base and J shed 1 base, with 10 bases lying between them. Germline V gene sequence: CDR1 LGHNA, CDR2 YSLEER. The CDR3 runs 15 residues. This chain's CDR3 is CASSQGWGAQETQYF. For the CDR3, the DNA is TGCGCCAGCAGCCAAGGCTGGGGGGCCCAAGAGACCCAGTACTTC.

This clonotype was counted at least ten times. The V call is TRBV7-9, the J call TRBJ2-7, with 11 bases aligning to TRBD2. This CDR3 has 15 amino acids. Germline V lookup: CDR1 SEHNR, CDR2 FQNEAQ (reference sequence). The junction had 6 bases not matched to a gene; V was cut back by 1 base and J by 7 bases. The CDR3: CASSLGTSGLREQYF. For the CDR3, the DNA is TGTGCCAGCAGCTTAGGGACTAGCGGGCTGAGGGAGCAGTACTTC.

This clonotype was observed at least ten times. This chain joins TRBV7-9 and TRBJ1-2; D might be TRBD1 (5 bases). The CDR3 is made up of 13 amino acids. Germline V gene lookup returns CDR1 SEHNR and CDR2 FQNEAQ (reference sequence). Deletions cut 4 bases from V and 8 bases from J, with 14 bases between. The CDR3 DNA reads TGTGCCAGCAGCTGGGGACCCTTAGGAGGCTACACCTTC. It is translated as CASSWGPLGGYTF. Variable domain in full (rest from reference TRBV7-9 and TRBJ1-2): DTGVSQNPRHKITKRGQNVTFRCDPISEHNRLYWYRQTLGQGPEFLTYFQNEAQLEKSRLLSDRFSAERPKGSFSTLEIQRTEQGDSAMYLCASSWGPLGGYTFGSGTRLTVV.

In this sample, this clonotype turned up a few times. This chain connects TRBV19 to TRBJ2-1, with 7 positions matching TRBD1. CDR1 and CDR2 from the germline V gene are LNHDA and SQIVND (reference sequence). This CDR3 comprises 15 residues. The trim removed 5 bases at V and 6 bases at J, leaving 10 bases unmatched. The CDR3 DNA reads as TGTGCCAGTAGTGCGGACAGGTCCTATAGCAATGAGCAGTTCTTC. As protein: CASSADRSYSNEQFF.

Turning to this clonotype: A much bigger clone sits one base away, suggesting this may be a read error. This chain links TRBV6-1 with TRBJ2-4; D is unresolved. Per the germline V gene, CDR1 is MNHNS and CDR2 is SASEGT. The CDR3 extends over 15 amino acids. Trimming took 1 base from V and 1 from J, leaving 8 bases between them. This CDR3 is CASSEEYLAKNIQYF. DNA of the CDR3: TGTGCCAGCAGTGAAGAGTACCTGGCCAAAAACATTCAGTACTTC.

This clonotype was counted at least ten times. This chain links TRBV7-8 with TRBJ1-3; a possible D gene is TRBD1 (5 bases). V was pared by 5 bases and J by 4 bases, with 15 bases between. The CDR3 length is 15 residues. The germline V gene encodes CDR1 SGHVS and CDR2 FQNEAQ. CDR3 region: CASSLHREGGNTIYF. The CDR3 DNA is TGTGCCAGCAGCCTCCATCGGGAGGGGGGAAACACCATATATTTT.